This entry lists 28 T cell receptor beta chains sequenced from one sample in a study of cytomegalovirus exposure and HLA in healthy donors. Researchers ran the PCR with 60 Vbeta and 13 Jbeta primers. Data came from immunoSEQ multiplex PCR; TCRdb stores just in-frame clones and leaves some out. The sample includes under 55,000 clones, roughly 73% of them seen just once. The sample taken for sequencing was PBMCs. Receptors were obtained from a man younger than 35 in good health and CMV-seronegative.

There are a few counts of this clone. The chain carries TRBV7-9 and TRBJ2-7, with D unresolved. Between the trimmed V and J ends, which lost 1 base and 5 bases, there was a span of 6 bases. This CDR3 has 12 amino acids. Looked up from germline, CDR1 is SEHNR and CDR2 is FQNEAQ (reference sequence). In DNA form, the CDR3 reads TGTGCCAGCAGCTTAGTGTCCGACGAGCAGTACTTC. This sequence encodes CASSLVSDEQYF. Filled out from reference TRBV7-9 and TRBJ2-7, the complete variable domain reads DTGVSQNPRHKITKRGQNVTFRCDPISEHNRLYWYRQTLGQGPEFLTYFQNEAQLEKSRLLSDRFSAERPKGSFSTLEIQRTEQGDSAMYLCASSLVSDEQYFGPGTRLTVT.

The CDR3 spells CASSQIFTSGDYEQYF. CDR3 coding DNA: TGCGCCAGCAGCCAAATTTTCACTAGCGGCGACTACGAGCAGTACTTC. The rearrangement uses TRBV4-1 and TRBJ2-7, with 8 bases that match TRBD2. CDR1 MGHRA and CDR2 YSYEKL come from the germline V gene. This CDR3 region has 16 residues. V lost 2 bases, J lost 3 bases, and 9 bases stayed unmatched.

This clone counts as medium-sized. This sequence joins TRBV25-1 and TRBJ2-1; D unclear. V lost 6 bases, J lost 7 bases, and 7 bases lay in between. The CDR3 contains 11 residues. Germline loops: CDR1 MGHDK, CDR2 SYGVNS. The CDR3 reads CASSGGNEQFF. The DNA for the CDR3 is TGTGCCAGCAGCGGCGGAAATGAGCAGTTCTTC.

The V call is TRBV7-9, the J call TRBJ1-6; 7 nucleotides match TRBD1. Trimming at V came to 1 base and at J to 7 bases, leaving 1 base not matched to a gene. The CDR3 has 14 residues. The V gene's germline CDR1 is SEHNR and CDR2 FQNEAQ (reference sequence). As DNA, the CDR3 is TGTGCCAGCAGCTTAGAACAGGGGAATTCACCCCTCCACTTT. This sequence encodes CASSLEQGNSPLHF.

The rearrangement uses TRBV5-1 and TRBJ2-7; the D gene is possibly TRBD2 (5 bases). This CDR3 spans 14 amino acids. The ends were cut back, 0 bases at V and 2 bases at J, with 9 bases in the middle. Germline CDR1 is SGHRS and CDR2 is YFSETQ. CDR3 bases: TGCGCCAGCAGCTTGGCGACGGGGACCTACGAGCAGTACTTC. This encodes CASSLATGTYEQYF.

V is TRBV5-1 and J is TRBJ2-3; a weak D match, TRBD1 (6 bases). Trimming took 0 bases from V and 2 from J, leaving 13 bases between them. Per the germline V gene, CDR1 is SGHRS and CDR2 is YFSETQ. CDR3 length equals 16 residues. CDR3 residues: CASSLAGTPATDTQYF. In DNA, the CDR3 is TGCGCCAGCAGCTTGGCCGGGACACCCGCCACAGATACGCAGTATTTT.

V usage is TRBV6-6 and J usage is TRBJ1-1; D possibly corresponds to TRBD1 (5 bases). Per the germline V gene, CDR1 is MNHNY and CDR2 is SVGAGI (reference sequence). This CDR3 contains 14 residues. Trimming took off 5 bases at V and 2 bases at J, with 12 bases between the two ends. The CDR3 loop is CASSVQGTNTEAFF. The CDR3 coding sequence is TGTGCCAGCAGTGTCCAGGGAACTAACACTGAAGCTTTCTTT.

Notes on this clone: One junction end disagrees with the germline gene, perhaps due to a read error. This chain uses TRBV15 with TRBJ1-4, with D possibly TRBD1 on 6 matching bases. Germline V gene lookup returns CDR1 LNHNV and CDR2 YYDKDF (reference sequence). The CDR3 spans 15 residues. The CDR3 region has the DNA TGTGCCACCAGCGGGGGCAAGACAACAAATGAAAAACTGTTTTTT. It encodes CATSGGKTTNEKLFF.

This clone was seen more than once but under ten times. This chain links TRBV10-1 with TRBJ1-3; D ambiguous. Trimming removed 0 bases from V and 0 bases from J, with 6 bases in between. This CDR3 is built from 15 residues. Per germline, CDR1 WNHNN and CDR2 SYGVQD (reference sequence). The chain's CDR3 is CASSESGFSGNTIYF. The CDR3 nucleotides read TGCGCCAGCAGTGAGTCGGGCTTCTCTGGAAACACCATATATTTT.

The V call is TRBV6-1, the J call TRBJ2-1; D not resolved. V was clipped by 6 bases and J by 4 bases, with 16 bases between them. Germline lookup yields CDR1 MNHNS and CDR2 SASEGT. The CDR3 is made up of 15 amino acids. The CDR3 is CASRTDLTTYNEQFF. The CDR3 region has the DNA TGTGCCAGCAGAACCGACCTCACTACTTACAATGAGCAGTTCTTC.

V and J are TRBV7-8 and TRBJ2-2, with 7 bases aligning to TRBD2. V was clipped by 7 bases and J by 0 bases; unmatched bases: 8. CDR1 SGHVS and CDR2 FQNEAQ come from the germline V gene. CDR3 length: 16 amino acids. The CDR3 DNA follows: TGTGCCAGCAATCGGGGAGGGTCTGCGAACACCGGGGAGCTGTTTTTT. Encoded protein: CASNRGGSANTGELFF.

The V call is TRBV10-2, the J call TRBJ2-7, with D possibly TRBD1 on 6 matching bases. Germline values: CDR1 WSHSY, CDR2 SAAADI. The CDR3 runs to 14 residues. V lost 5 bases and J lost 7, with 18 bases in between. The CDR3 spells CASSQGTQAGEQYF. CDR3 coding DNA: TGCGCCAGCAGTCAGGGGACGCAGGCAGGGGAGCAGTACTTC.

DNA of the CDR3: TGTGCCAGTAGTATAAGGTCAGGGTACACTGAAGCTTTCTTT. Translation gives CASSIRSGYTEAFF. This chain links TRBV19 with TRBJ1-1; perhaps TRBD1 as D (5 bases). V shed 2 bases and J shed 3 bases, with 10 bases lying between them. Per the germline V gene, CDR1 is LNHDA and CDR2 is SQIVND (reference sequence). The CDR3 covers 14 residues.

DNA of the CDR3: TGCAGCGCAGAACAGCGGAGATACAATGAGCAGTTCTTC. Protein sequence: CSAEQRRYNEQFF. V is TRBV29-1 and J is TRBJ2-1; TRBD2 might be the D (5 bases). Per the germline V gene, CDR1 is SQVTM and CDR2 is ANQGSEA. V lost 7 bases and J 4 bases, leaving 14 bases between the germline ends. The CDR3 consists of 13 residues.

The CDR3 DNA reads as TGCGCCAGCAGCCAAGGAGGAGGGAGATACACTGAAGCTTTCTTT. Amino acids: CASSQGGGRYTEAFF. This chain connects TRBV4-1 to TRBJ1-1, with no clear D. Germline V CDR1 and CDR2: MGHRA, YSYEKL. The CDR3 consists of 15 residues. The germline V and J ends were trimmed by 1 base and 3 bases, with 12 bases remaining between them.

The V gene is TRBV4-2, the J gene TRBJ2-5; the match to TRBD2 covers 10 bases. V gave up 2 bases and J gave up 5 bases; unmatched junction bases: 8. CDR3 length: 16 residues. The germline gives CDR1 LGHNA, CDR2 YNFKEQ. Written as DNA, the CDR3 is TGTGCCAGCAGCCAACCAGGTCTACTAGCGGGGGAGACCCAGTACTTC. Translation gives CASSQPGLLAGETQYF.

The V call is TRBV5-4, the J call TRBJ2-5; D may be TRBD1 (6 bases). Germline CDR1 reads SGHNT; CDR2 reads YYREEE (reference sequence). The CDR3 extends over 14 amino acids. The V gene lost 4 bases and the J gene lost 1 base, with 11 bases spanning the gap. This CDR3 reads CASSLRDTQETQYF. CDR3 DNA sequence: TGTGCCAGCAGCCTACGGGACACCCAAGAGACCCAGTACTTC.

Only a few counts were recorded for this clone. V gene TRBV28 combines with J gene TRBJ2-3, with 10 bases lining up with TRBD2. The CDR3 has 13 amino acids. Germline V gives CDR1 MDHEN, CDR2 SYDVKM. The V and J ends lost 8 bases and 1 base, in that order; junction bases with no gene match: 0. The CDR3 reads CASLAGGTDTQYF. CDR3 DNA: TGTGCCAGCCTAGCGGGAGGCACAGATACGCAGTATTTT. Variable domain in full (rest from reference TRBV28 and TRBJ2-3): DVKVTQSSRYLVKRTGEKVFLECVQDMDHENMFWYRQDPGLGLRLIYFSYDVKMKEKGDIPEGYSVSREKKERFSLILESASTNQTSMYLCASLAGGTDTQYFGPGTRLTVL.

This CDR3 reads CSVVSGTGSSSYTF. The CDR3, as DNA: TGCAGCGTTGTTTCCGGGACAGGGAGTAGTAGCTACACCTTC. This chain connects TRBV29-1 to TRBJ1-2; 9 bases are shared with TRBD1. Trimming took 4 bases from V and 9 from J; bases not matched to a gene: 12. Germline lookup yields CDR1 SQVTM and CDR2 ANQGSEA. This CDR3 region has 14 residues. The variable domain in full, completed from reference TRBV29-1 and TRBJ1-2, reads SAVISQKPSRDICQRGTSLTIQCQVDSQVTMMFWYRQQPGQSLTLIATANQGSEATYESGFVIDKFPISRPNLTFSTLTVSNMSPEDSSIYLCSVVSGTGSSSYTFGSGTRLTVV.

This chain links TRBV10-3 with TRBJ1-1; 7 nucleotides agree with TRBD1. This CDR3 has 15 residues. The J segment lost 7 bases and the V segment lost 4 bases, leaving 12 bases of the junction unmatched. Germline V gene data show CDR1 as ENHRY and CDR2 as SYGVKD. The CDR3 reads CAISGGGETIFEAFF. CDR3 coding DNA: TGTGCCATCAGTGGAGGGGGCGAGACGATATTTGAAGCTTTCTTT.

Only one count was recorded for this clone. This sequence joins TRBV7-2 and TRBJ2-7, with a weak D call TRBD2 (5 bases). Trimming took off 1 base at V and 0 bases at J, with 13 bases between the two ends. This CDR3 comprises 16 residues. The V gene's germline CDR1 is SGHTA and CDR2 FQGNSA. The CDR3 DNA sequence: TGTGCCAGCAGCTTAGACGGCGGGCCGAGCTCCTACGAGCAGTACTTC. This translates into CASSLDGGPSSYEQYF.

This chain connects TRBV29-1 to TRBJ2-7; a possible D gene is TRBD2 (5 bases). The V end was cut by 5 bases, the J end by 4 bases, with 9 bases between. Looked up from germline, CDR1 is SQVTM and CDR2 is ANQGSEA. CDR3 size: 11 residues. The CDR3 DNA follows: TGCAGCGTTTTAGCGAGGTACGAGCAGTACTTC. Its translation is CSVLARYEQYF.

V gene TRBV5-4 combines with J gene TRBJ1-1, with 9 bases aligning to TRBD1. The trim removed 4 bases at V and 3 bases at J, leaving 10 bases unmatched. The CDR3 is 16 residues long. Germline V lookup: CDR1 SGHNT, CDR2 YYREEE (reference sequence). CDR3 bases: TGTGCCAGCAGCAAGGCCCGACAGGGGGGTGACACTGAAGCTTTCTTT. It codes for CASSKARQGGDTEAFF.

This chain connects TRBV11-2 to TRBJ2-7; a weak D match, TRBD1 (5 bases). The V end was cut by 2 bases, the J end by 6 bases, with 11 bases between. The length of the CDR3 is 13 residues. Per the germline V gene, CDR1 is SGHAT and CDR2 is FQNNGV. CDR3 sequence: CASSLSPGFEQYF. CDR3 nucleotide sequence: TGTGCCAGCAGCTTAAGTCCAGGGTTCGAGCAGTACTTC.

The chain uses TRBV6-8 and TRBJ2-7; 7 bases map to TRBD2. CDR1 is MNHGY, CDR2 SAAAGT, per germline. J lost 6 bases, V lost 8 bases, and 7 bases had no gene match. The CDR3 has 12 residues. The CDR3 DNA reads as TGTGCCAGCCCTACACTAGCGCGCGAGCAGTACTTC. Translating gives CASPTLAREQYF.

The chain joins TRBV7-2 to TRBJ1-1; D unresolved. The V end was cut by 1 base, the J end by 0 bases, with 6 bases between. The germline CDR1 and CDR2 sequences are SGHTA and FQGNSA. The CDR3 is 14 residues long. CDR3: CASSLDTVNTEAFF. In DNA, the CDR3 is TGTGCCAGCAGCTTAGATACGGTGAACACTGAAGCTTTCTTT.

This clone has more than one count but fewer than ten. This chain uses TRBV7-8 with TRBJ1-4; D is unresolved. Looked up from germline, CDR1 is SGHVS and CDR2 is FQNEAQ. This CDR3 is built from 17 residues. V dropped 3 bases and J dropped 0 bases, with 14 bases sitting between them. The CDR3 DNA sequence: TGTGCCAGCAGCTTCTTTACAGCCCTTGCAACTAATGAAAAACTGTTTTTT. Translated: CASSFFTALATNEKLFF.

This rearrangement joins TRBV30 to TRBJ2-1, with 9 positions matching TRBD1. Germline V gene sequence: CDR1 GTSNPN, CDR2 SVGIG (reference sequence). This CDR3 has 17 amino acids. The V and J ends lost 0 bases and 3 bases, in that order; junction bases with no gene match: 9. In DNA, the CDR3 is TGTGCCTGGAGTGTTGGGACAGGGTTAAGGCTCTACAATGAGCAGTTCTTC. Protein sequence: CAWSVGTGLRLYNEQFF.